The clone carrying this T cell receptor (beta chain) was seen ten or more times. Antigen specificity is unknown. The data derive from a study of T-cell reconstitution after alpha-beta-depleted transplantation in children. Regarding the study as a whole: One year after transplant, T-cell counts and diversity came mostly from newly produced T cells. About two months after transplant, alpha-beta T cells reportedly came from several hundred expanded graft clones.

During its preparation, the TCRbeta library received unique molecular identifiers. TCRdb analysed the PCR reads with MiXCR anew, one entry per CDR3 protein. Of some 200,000 distinct CDR3 sequences in the sample, approximately 8% were seen once. The CDR3 loop spans 11 amino acids. The germline V and J ends were trimmed by 4 bases and 6 bases, with 5 bases remaining between them. Germline-derived CDR1 and CDR2 are SGHTA and FQGNSA. This chain links TRBV7-2 with TRBJ2-3; D uncertain. The sequenced sample was PBMCs, mostly from graft donor cells, obtained 360 days after TCRalphabeta/CD19-depleted stem cell transplant. The receptor's source is a male patient between 2 and 9 years old who had a stem cell transplant for acute myeloid leukemia, so the T cells may come from the graft donor. The chain's CDR3 is CASSYRDTQYF. In DNA, the CDR3 is TGTGCCAGCAGCTATCGGGATACGCAGTATTTT.